Following are 18 T cell receptor beta chains from one sample sequenced in a study of T cell responses to AZD1222 COVID-19 vaccine. TCRdb's table, derived via immunoSEQ multiplex PCR, lists solely in-frame clones and lacks some. The top ten hold around 4.5% of the sample, which has about 160,000 clones, about 92% seen once. Specimen: peripheral blood, collected on day 0 of MenACWY control vaccination. The receptors were sampled from an adult in good health.

The chain joins TRBV28 to TRBJ1-2, with D possibly TRBD1 on 5 matching bases. Trimming shortened V by 7 bases and J by 1 base, and 19 bases separated the two germline ends. Germline V gives CDR1 MDHEN, CDR2 SYDVKM. The CDR3 has 16 residues. The CDR3 DNA is TGTGCCAGCAAAACCGCCGACAGACAATTTAACTATGGCTACACCTTC. Translating gives CASKTADRQFNYGYTF.

This chain joins TRBV2 and TRBJ2-1, with 9 bases lining up with TRBD2. The CDR3 is made up of 13 amino acids. Germline CDR1 is SNHLY and CDR2 is FYNNEI. V lost 7 bases, J lost 10 bases, and 8 bases stayed unmatched. CDR3 coding DNA: TGTGCCAGCACTTTGGGACTAGCATCCGAGCAGTTCTTC. Protein sequence: CASTLGLASEQFF.

The chain combines TRBV2 with TRBJ1-2; 9 bases match TRBD1. The V segment lost 2 bases and the J segment 6 bases; nucleotides outside the gene matches: 1. Germline assignment: CDR1 SNHLY and CDR2 FYNNEI. CDR3 length equals 13 residues. The CDR3: CASSEWTGDGYTF. CDR3 nucleotide sequence: TGTGCCAGCAGTGAATGGACAGGGGATGGCTACACCTTC. Using reference TRBV2 and TRBJ1-2 for the parts outside the CDR3, the full variable domain is EPEVTQTPSHQVTQMGQEVILRCVPISNHLYFYWYRQILGQKVEFLVSFYNNEISEKSEIFDDQFSVERPDGSNFTLKIRSTKLEDSAMYFCASSEWTGDGYTFGSGTRLTVV.

In this sample, this clone turned up a few times. The chain uses TRBV3-1 (or the pseudogene TRBV3-2) and TRBJ2-3; D remains unclear. The CDR3 is 14 residues long. Germline CDR1 LGHDT, CDR2 YNNKEL (reference sequence). Trimming cost V 0 bases and J 0 bases, with 4 bases left between them. CDR3 sequence (DNA): TGTGCCAGCAGCCAAGATCTTAGCACAGATACGCAGTATTTT. This translates into CASSQDLSTDTQYF.

The chain employs TRBV4-1 and TRBJ2-3; D is ambiguous. The V end lost 0 bases, the J end lost 1 base, and 8 bases lay between the germline ends. Germline loops: CDR1 MGHRA, CDR2 YSYEKL. There are 15 residues in the CDR3. CDR3 residues: CASSQDGAGTDTQYF. The CDR3 DNA sequence: TGCGCCAGCAGCCAAGACGGAGCTGGCACAGATACGCAGTATTTT.

The chain links TRBV7-3 to TRBJ1-1, with no clear D. Germline lookup yields CDR1 SGHTA and CDR2 FQGTGA. Trimming pared 1 base from V and 1 base from J, leaving 10 bases between. The length of the CDR3 is 15 residues. CDR3 sequence: CASSLSGKGNTEAFF. The CDR3 nucleotides are TGTGCCAGCAGCTTAAGTGGGAAGGGGAACACTGAAGCTTTCTTT. Using reference TRBV7-3 and TRBJ1-1 for the parts outside the CDR3, the full variable domain is GAGVSQTPSNKVTEKGKYVELRCDPISGHTALYWYRQSLGQGPEFLIYFQGTGAADDSGLPNDRFFAVRPEGSVSTLKIQRTERGDSAVYLCASSLSGKGNTEAFFGQGTRLTVV.

The chain employs TRBV7-6 and TRBJ2-7, with a weak D call TRBD2 (5 bases). V lost 2 bases to trimming and J lost 3 bases, with 14 bases between them. From germline, CDR1 is SGHVS and CDR2 FNYEAQ. CDR3 length equals 15 residues. The CDR3: CASSLSSSGSYEQYF. CDR3 DNA sequence: TGTGCCAGCAGCTTAAGCAGCTCGGGGAGCTACGAGCAGTACTTC.

J is TRBJ2-5 and V is TRBV2; 7 bases are shared with TRBD2. V was pared by 8 bases and J by 4 bases, with 4 bases of the junction left unmatched. The V gene's germline CDR1 is SNHLY and CDR2 FYNNEI. This CDR3 spans 12 amino acids. CDR3 region: CASGLVRETQYF. The DNA for the CDR3 is TGTGCCAGCGGACTAGTGAGAGAGACCCAGTACTTC. The full variable domain, completed using reference TRBV2 and TRBJ2-5, is EPEVTQTPSHQVTQMGQEVILRCVPISNHLYFYWYRQILGQKVEFLVSFYNNEISEKSEIFDDQFSVERPDGSNFTLKIRSTKLEDSAMYFCASGLVRETQYFGPGTRLLVL.

This clone was seen once. This chain joins TRBV5-1 and TRBJ2-1, with D maybe TRBD2 (7 bases). Trimming stripped 6 bases from V and 3 bases from J, with 16 bases between. This CDR3 is 15 amino acids long. CDR1 is SGHRS, CDR2 YFSETQ, per germline. The CDR3 DNA reads TGCGCCAGCACCCCTGGGGGCGGGAGCTACAATGAGCAGTTCTTC. This encodes CASTPGGGSYNEQFF.

The chain carries TRBV28 and TRBJ2-7, with 7 positions matching TRBD2. The V and J ends lost 7 bases and 4 bases, in that order; junction bases with no gene match: 7. Germline V gene lookup returns CDR1 MDHEN and CDR2 SYDVKM. This CDR3 region has 13 residues. The CDR3 nucleotides are TGTGCCAGCAATGCGGGAGCCCCATACGAGCAGTACTTC. It encodes CASNAGAPYEQYF.

This sequence joins TRBV24-1 and TRBJ2-7; 8 positions match TRBD1. The CDR3 loop spans 13 amino acids. J was trimmed by 0 bases and V by 7 bases; bases with no gene match: 1. CDR1 and CDR2 (germline): KGHDR, SFDVKD. The chain's CDR3 is CATRGTGSYEQYF. The CDR3 DNA follows: TGTGCCACCAGAGGGACAGGCTCCTACGAGCAGTACTTC.

This clone was seen only once. This chain links TRBV7-8 with TRBJ2-1, with 11 bases fitting TRBD2. This CDR3 has 14 residues. From germline, CDR1 is SGHVS and CDR2 FQNEAQ. The V gene end was trimmed by 5 bases and the J gene end by 7 bases; junction bases not matched to a gene: 4. The CDR3, as DNA: TGTGCCAGCAGCCAGACTAGCGGGATGAATGAGCAGTTCTTC. Translation gives CASSQTSGMNEQFF. The full variable domain, its missing parts supplied by reference TRBV7-8 and TRBJ2-1, is GAGVSQSPRYKVAKRGQDVALRCDPISGHVSLFWYQQALGQGPEFLTYFQNEAQLDKSGLPSDRFFAERPEGSVSTLKIQRTQQEDSAVYLCASSQTSGMNEQFFGPGTRLTVL.

This sequence joins TRBV7-9 and TRBJ2-3, with TRBD2 matching over 7 bases. With 4 bases clipped from V and 4 bases from J, the junction kept 14 bases outside the gene matches. The germline gives CDR1 SEHNR, CDR2 FQNEAQ (reference sequence). CDR3 length: 17 residues. CDR3 in DNA: TGTGCCAGCAGCTCTAGCGTACCCGGGGGAGGGCCAGATACGCAGTATTTT. The encoded protein is CASSSSVPGGGPDTQYF.

The V call is TRBV7-2, the J call TRBJ2-7, with TRBD2 identical over 7 bases. Germline-derived CDR1 and CDR2 are SGHTA and FQGNSA. V gave up 1 base and J gave up 3 bases; unmatched junction bases: 9. The CDR3 extends over 16 amino acids. In nucleotides, the CDR3 is TGTGCCAGCAGCTTAGGCCCTCGGCGCGGGGGCTACGAGCAGTACTTC. Translated: CASSLGPRRGGYEQYF. Full variable domain (missing parts from reference TRBV7-2 and TRBJ2-7): GAGVSQSPSNKVTEKGKDVELRCDPISGHTALYWYRQSLGQGLEFLIYFQGNSAPDKSGLPSDRFSAERTGGSVSTLTIQRTQQEDSAVYLCASSLGPRRGGYEQYFGPGTRLTVT.

The chain is built from TRBV30 and TRBJ2-7, with D possibly being TRBD1 (6 bases). This CDR3 contains 11 residues. Germline CDR1 reads GTSNPN; CDR2 reads SVGIG (reference sequence). The V gene lost 2 bases and the J gene lost 9 bases, with 11 bases spanning the gap. CDR3 DNA: TGTGCCTGGAGTTCTGGGGGCGGGCAGTACTTC. As protein: CAWSSGGGQYF.

As DNA, the CDR3 is TGCAGCGTTGAACTCATGACCCCCCCCGGGGAACTGTTTTTT. Protein product: CSVELMTPPGELFF. The chain couples TRBV29-1 to TRBJ1-4; D gene unclear. Germline values: CDR1 SQVTM, CDR2 ANQGSEA. This CDR3 is built from 14 residues. V was trimmed by 2 bases and J by 12 bases, leaving 19 bases between them.

This clone was picked up one time. The J gene is TRBJ1-2, the V gene TRBV2, with D possibly TRBD1 on 5 matching bases. CDR1 is SNHLY, CDR2 FYNNEI, per germline. The V end was cut by 2 bases, the J end by 3 bases, with 10 bases between. This CDR3 has 14 residues. As DNA, the CDR3 is TGTGCCAGCAGTGAACGGGGGTTCGACTATGGCTACACCTTC. This gives the protein CASSERGFDYGYTF. The variable domain in full, completed from reference TRBV2 and TRBJ1-2, reads EPEVTQTPSHQVTQMGQEVILRCVPISNHLYFYWYRQILGQKVEFLVSFYNNEISEKSEIFDDQFSVERPDGSNFTLKIRSTKLEDSAMYFCASSERGFDYGYTFGSGTRLTVV.

The CDR3 protein is CASSPSGAYSFEQYF. The CDR3 DNA reads TGTGCCAGCAGCCCATCAGGGGCGTATTCTTTCGAGCAGTACTTC. The chain carries TRBV3-1 (or the pseudogene TRBV3-2) and TRBJ2-7, with D maybe TRBD1 (6 bases). The V end was cut by 4 bases, the J end by 6 bases, with 19 bases between. The CDR3 loop spans 15 amino acids. In germline, CDR1 is LGHDT, CDR2 YNNKEL (reference sequence).